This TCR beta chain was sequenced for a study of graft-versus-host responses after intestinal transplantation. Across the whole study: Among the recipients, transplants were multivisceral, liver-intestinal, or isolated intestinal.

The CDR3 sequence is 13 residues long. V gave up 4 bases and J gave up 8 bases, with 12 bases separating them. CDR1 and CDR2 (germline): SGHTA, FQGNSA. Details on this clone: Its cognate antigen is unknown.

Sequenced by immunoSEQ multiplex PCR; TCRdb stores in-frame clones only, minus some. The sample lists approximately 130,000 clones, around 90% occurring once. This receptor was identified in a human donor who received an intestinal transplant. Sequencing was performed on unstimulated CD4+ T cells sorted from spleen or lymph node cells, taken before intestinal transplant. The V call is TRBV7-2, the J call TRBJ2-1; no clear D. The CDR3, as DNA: TGTGCCAGCAGCTCCTTTGGTACGGATGAGCAGTTCTTC. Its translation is CASSSFGTDEQFF.